Sequencing of this TCR beta chain was carried out in a study of cytomegalovirus exposure and HLA in healthy donors. Study background: Assignment to the Caucasian-associated ancestry cluster applied to 75% to 85% of the approximately 400 genotyped donors. Study-wide results and caveats: Analysis performed later found 16,000 or so TCR beta sequences associated with HLA alleles at 0.05 false discovery rate. Within a later analysis, the majority of CMV-associated TCR beta chains appeared HLA-restricted.

This CDR3 has 18 amino acids. Germline CDR1 reads LNHNV; CDR2 reads YYDKDF (reference sequence). The junction had 18 bases not matched to a gene; V was cut back by 3 bases and J by 6 bases. Use of 60 Vbeta and 13 Jbeta primers characterized the PCR. Clones were sequenced by immunoSEQ multiplex PCR, and TCRdb holds only the in-frame ones, with some missing. The top ten clones hold about 1.3% of a sample with about 160,000 clones, 80% of them seen once. About this clone: Its antigen is as yet unknown.

This clonotype was sampled from a man aged 25-45 years in good health and CMV-seronegative. The chain carries TRBV15 and TRBJ2-7; 9 bases fit TRBD1. The sample was PBMCs. CDR3 region: CATSSYLGMGQGSGEQYF. The CDR3 coding sequence is TGTGCCACCAGCAGTTACCTTGGGATGGGACAGGGTTCGGGCGAGCAGTACTTC.